A single sample gave rise to the 21 T cell receptor beta chains below, sequenced in a study of cytomegalovirus exposure and HLA in healthy donors. PCR used 60 Vbeta primers and 13 Jbeta primers. Here immunoSEQ multiplex PCR was the method, and the copy in TCRdb shows in-frame clones only, minus some. The data contain 110,000 or so clones, 65% to 90% of them singletons. The source material was PBMCs. The receptor source for this set is a woman aged 25 to 39 in good health and CMV-seronegative.

The CDR3 reads CASRREPRDTQYF. The CDR3 coding sequence is TGTGCCAGCAGGCGGGAGCCTAGAGATACGCAGTATTTT. The chain uses TRBV28 and TRBJ2-3; TRBD2 agrees at 7 bases. Germline V gene sequence: CDR1 MDHEN, CDR2 SYDVKM. The ends lost 6 bases at V and 5 bases at J; junction bases unmatched: 5. The CDR3 consists of 13 residues.

This chain connects TRBV5-6 to TRBJ2-1; possible D gene TRBD1, 5 bases. CDR1 is SGHDT, CDR2 YYEEEE, per germline. V was shortened by 4 bases and J by 5 bases, with 16 bases between the two germline ends. The CDR3 is 15 residues long. CDR3 DNA: TGTGCCAGCAGCGTAGACAGTAGTTTTAACAATGAGCAGTTCTTC. Translated, it gives CASSVDSSFNNEQFF.

This sequence joins TRBV10-2 and TRBJ2-7; maybe TRBD1 (5 bases). The CDR3 is 13 residues long. Per the germline V gene, CDR1 is WSHSY and CDR2 is SAAADI. Trimming pared 3 bases from V and 6 bases from J, leaving 12 bases between. CDR3 sequence: CASSDLRAGEQYF. CDR3 sequence (DNA): TGCGCCAGCAGTGACCTCAGGGCCGGCGAGCAGTACTTC.

This clone was detected once. The junction does not match germline at one end; this may be a read error. The chain couples TRBV7-9 to TRBJ1-2, with D uncertain. CDR3 size: 12 residues. The V gene's germline CDR1 is SEHNR and CDR2 FQNEAQ (reference sequence). The CDR3 DNA reads TGTTCCAGCAGCCCCCCCTCCGTTGGCTACACCTTC. Its translation: CSSSPPSVGYTF.

The V gene is TRBV10-1, the J gene TRBJ2-3; TRBD2 might be the D (6 bases). In germline, CDR1 is WNHNN, CDR2 SYGVQD (reference sequence). The germline V and J ends were trimmed by 3 bases and 4 bases, with 14 bases remaining between them. The CDR3 length is 15 residues. The CDR3 DNA follows: TGCGCCAGCAGTGACGGAGGGGCCGGGGCAGATACGCAGTATTTT. Translating it yields CASSDGGAGADTQYF.

This clone has just one count. This chain uses TRBV5-1 with TRBJ1-1; D may be TRBD1 (5 bases). Germline V gene sequence: CDR1 SGHRS, CDR2 YFSETQ. Trimming took off 3 bases at V and 1 base at J, with 13 bases between the two ends. The CDR3 contains 15 residues. The CDR3 DNA is TGCGCCAGCAGCTGGCGGGGGGGGACGAACACTGAAGCTTTCTTT. This codes for CASSWRGGTNTEAFF.

The chain recombines TRBV7-3 with TRBJ2-2; TRBD1 matches 12 bases. The CDR3 totals 16 residues. The junction had 4 bases not matched to a gene; V was cut back by 5 bases and J by 3 bases. Germline V lookup: CDR1 SGHTA, CDR2 FQGTGA. The CDR3 is CASSKGQGADTGELFF. As DNA, the CDR3 is TGTGCCAGCAGCAAGGGACAGGGGGCGGACACCGGGGAGCTGTTTTTT.

V usage is TRBV10-3 and J usage is TRBJ1-2; tentatively, D is TRBD1 (6 bases). This CDR3 is 15 amino acids long. Germline-derived CDR1 and CDR2 are ENHRY and SYGVKD. With 3 bases removed from V and 4 bases from J, the gap between germline ends came to 15 bases. DNA for the CDR3: TGTGCCATCAGTGACCCCCGCGACAGGATCTATGGCTACACCTTC. It is translated as CAISDPRDRIYGYTF.

The chain employs TRBV6-5 and TRBJ2-7; 7 nucleotides align to TRBD2. The ends lost 10 bases at V and 2 bases at J; junction bases unmatched: 14. CDR1 and CDR2 from the germline V gene are MNHEY and SVGAGI. This CDR3 is 15 amino acids long. The DNA of the CDR3 is TGTGCCACACGCCTGGGGGGGAACACTCCCTACGAGCAGTACTTC. This sequence encodes CATRLGGNTPYEQYF.

This chain joins TRBV7-6 and TRBJ2-1; TRBD2 agrees at 9 bases. Germline CDR1 is SGHVS and CDR2 is FNYEAQ. The CDR3 totals 16 residues. V trimming: 1 base; J trimming: 5 bases; junction bases outside the gene matches: 6. CDR3 sequence: CASSLGPPSGNNEQFF. The CDR3 nucleotides are TGTGCCAGCAGCTTAGGGCCACCTAGCGGGAACAATGAGCAGTTCTTC.

The chain recombines TRBV19 with TRBJ2-3; TRBD2 aligns across 11 bases. Germline V gene sequence: CDR1 LNHDA, CDR2 SQIVND (reference sequence). The CDR3 loop spans 15 amino acids. With 7 bases clipped from V and 6 bases from J, the junction kept 9 bases outside the gene matches. In nucleotides, the CDR3 is TGTGCCAGTACCCTGGGGACTAGCGGAGGGGATACGCAGTATTTT. This sequence encodes CASTLGTSGGDTQYF.

The chain employs TRBV11-3 and TRBJ2-1; 7 bases are a match to TRBD1. From germline, CDR1 is SGHNT and CDR2 YENEEA. This CDR3 is 14 amino acids long. Trimming at V came to 5 bases and at J to 4 bases, leaving 5 bases not matched to a gene. Written as DNA, the CDR3 is TGTGCCAGCAGCCCACAGGGGTCGTACAATGAGCAGTTCTTC. Protein sequence: CASSPQGSYNEQFF.

This clone was counted between two and nine times. This rearrangement joins TRBV27 to TRBJ2-7; 11 nucleotides line up with TRBD2. CDR1 MNHEY and CDR2 SMNVEV come from the germline V gene (reference sequence). CDR3 size: 19 residues. V lost 5 bases and J lost 0; bases outside the gene matches: 15. In nucleotides, the CDR3 is TGTGCCAGCAGTCCAGCTGTCCGGGACACTAGCGGGAGCTCCTACGAGCAGTACTTC. It codes for CASSPAVRDTSGSSYEQYF.

The rearrangement links TRBV10-2 to TRBJ1-1; D may be TRBD1 (5 bases). Per the germline V gene, CDR1 is WSHSY and CDR2 is SAAADI. The CDR3 is 15 amino acids. Deletions cut 3 bases from V and 2 bases from J, with 13 bases between. The DNA of the CDR3 is TGCGCCAGCAGTGATTGGGGCCAAAGAAACACTGAAGCTTTCTTT. Translation gives CASSDWGQRNTEAFF.

The chain links TRBV7-6 to TRBJ2-7; TRBD1 might be the D (7 bases). Looked up from germline, CDR1 is SGHVS and CDR2 is FNYEAQ. Trimming shortened V by 5 bases and J by 3 bases, and 17 bases separated the two germline ends. The CDR3 totals 15 residues. The chain's CDR3 is CASSTRQGLIYEQYF. In DNA, the CDR3 is TGTGCCAGCAGCACCCGACAGGGACTCATCTACGAGCAGTACTTC. Looking up the rest from reference TRBV7-6 and TRBJ2-7 gives the full variable domain: GAGVSQSPRYKVTKRGQDVALRCDPISGHVSLYWYRQALGQGPEFLTYFNYEAQQDKSGLPNDRFSAERPEGSISTLTIQRTEQRDSAMYRCASSTRQGLIYEQYFGPGTRLTVT.

This clone was counted between two and nine times. The chain employs TRBV14 and TRBJ1-2; 8 positions agree with TRBD1. The CDR3 loop spans 14 amino acids. In germline, CDR1 is SGHDN, CDR2 FVKESK. The J segment lost 6 bases and the V segment lost 0 bases, leaving 3 bases of the junction unmatched. Written as DNA, the CDR3 is TGTGCCAGCAGCCAAGAGGACAGGGTTCATGGCTACACCTTC. This translates into CASSQEDRVHGYTF.

The V gene is TRBV6-5, the J gene TRBJ2-5; TRBD2 matches at 8 bases. Unmatched junction bases numbered 5, after V lost 3 bases and J lost 5 bases. Germline V gene sequence: CDR1 MNHEY, CDR2 SVGAGI. The CDR3 spans 14 residues. CDR3 sequence: CASSYSGARETQYF. The CDR3 coding sequence is TGTGCCAGCAGTTATAGCGGGGCCCGGGAGACCCAGTACTTC.

The chain joins TRBV5-1 to TRBJ1-1, with 7 bases identical to TRBD1. Germline V gene data show CDR1 as SGHRS and CDR2 as YFSETQ. V gave up 4 bases and J gave up 4 bases; unmatched junction bases: 7. The CDR3 has 14 residues. CDR3 nucleotide sequence: TGCGCCAGCAGCATACAGGGGACGGGCACTGAAGCTTTCTTT. It translates to CASSIQGTGTEAFF.

As concerns this clone: It is likely a read error, because the conserved phenylalanine at the end of the CDR3 is missing. V is TRBV7-8 and J is TRBJ2-7; 8 nucleotides match TRBD1. The CDR3 extends over 15 amino acids. J lost 4 bases, V lost 6 bases, and 11 bases had no gene match. CDR1 is SGHVS and CDR2 is FQNEAQ in the germline V gene. This chain's CDR3 is CASSRIGQGPYEQYL. For the CDR3, the DNA is TGTGCCAGCAGTAGAATCGGACAGGGTCCGTACGAGCAGTACCTC.

This chain connects TRBV11-3 to TRBJ2-1; TRBD2 matches 7 bases. The CDR3 is 18 residues long. Per germline, CDR1 SGHNT and CDR2 YENEEA. Unmatched junction bases numbered 15, after V lost 3 bases and J lost 4 bases. This chain's CDR3 is CASSLGGTFSRPYNEQFF. The CDR3 region has the DNA TGTGCCAGCAGCTTGGGGGGGACTTTCTCTCGTCCTTACAATGAGCAGTTCTTC.

V usage is TRBV7-2 and J usage is TRBJ2-2; TRBD2 agrees at 14 bases. V dropped 3 bases and J dropped 6; count of bases not matched to a gene: 12. The CDR3 runs 19 residues. Germline CDR1 SGHTA, CDR2 FQGNSA. This CDR3 is CASSFRLAGGGRVSGELFF. Here the CDR3 DNA reads TGTGCCAGCAGCTTTCGACTAGCGGGGGGGGGCAGGGTATCCGGGGAGCTGTTTTTT.